This entry lists 15 T cell receptor beta chains sequenced from one sample in a study of OX40 agonist ivuxolimab in advanced cancers. The assay was immunoSEQ multiplex PCR, and TCRdb's table has in-frame clones only and misses some. The repertoire holds about 20,000 clones, with over 80% as singletons. The sample was CD4+ or CD8+ T cells sorted from blood, taken in a trial of the OX40 agonist ivuxolimab. The receptor set was obtained from an adult with an advanced solid tumor such as melanoma, head and neck, liver or kidney cancer.

The chain combines TRBV6-5 with TRBJ2-2; no firm D call. The V end was cut by 2 bases, the J end by 1 base, with 11 bases between. This CDR3 spans 16 amino acids. The germline V gene encodes CDR1 MNHEY and CDR2 SVGAGI. The CDR3 reads CASSYGPFKNTGELFF. Written as DNA, the CDR3 is TGTGCCAGCAGTTACGGGCCTTTCAAGAACACCGGGGAGCTGTTTTTT.

The V and J genes are TRBV28 and TRBJ2-5; D unresolved. The V and J ends lost 2 bases and 3 bases respectively, with 19 bases between them. Germline CDR1 and CDR2: MDHEN and SYDVKM. This CDR3 has 17 amino acids. The CDR3 loop reads CASSLRTLTMGKETQYF. The CDR3 nucleotides are TGTGCCAGCAGTTTACGCACCCTCACCATGGGGAAAGAGACCCAGTACTTC.

This rearrangement joins TRBV19 to TRBJ2-1; TRBD1 matches at 8 bases. The V gene end was trimmed by 10 bases and the J gene end by 5 bases; junction bases not matched to a gene: 13. This CDR3 is built from 15 residues. The V gene's germline CDR1 is LNHDA and CDR2 SQIVND (reference sequence). The chain's CDR3 is CATSLPGTGHNEQFF. CDR3 coding DNA: TGTGCCACCAGTCTGCCCGGGACAGGCCACAATGAGCAGTTCTTC.

The chain carries TRBV23-1 and TRBJ1-2, with D hard to call. TRBV23-1 has ORF status, its function being uncertain. CDR3 length equals 14 residues. Trimming took 3 bases from V and 5 from J, leaving 13 bases between them. CDR3 protein: CASSHFHILYGYTF. Written as DNA, the CDR3 is TGCGCCAGCAGTCATTTCCACATCCTGTATGGCTACACCTTC.

In DNA, the CDR3 is TGCGCCAGCAGCCAGCAGGGGATTGAAGCTTTCTTT. Amino acids: CASSQQGIEAFF. The chain recombines TRBV4-1 with TRBJ1-1, with D perhaps TRBD1 (6 bases). Looked up from germline, CDR1 is MGHRA and CDR2 is YSYEKL. This CDR3 contains 12 residues. V was shortened by 3 bases and J by 7 bases, with 9 bases between the two germline ends.

This clone was picked up one time. The genes are TRBV7-9 and TRBJ2-3; no firm D call. Germline V gene lookup returns CDR1 SEHNR and CDR2 FQNEAQ (reference sequence). The CDR3 consists of 18 residues. V lost 4 bases and J lost 2, with 22 bases in between. As DNA, the CDR3 is TGTGCCAGCAGCTCACCTAGGGCTCGAGTGACCTTCACAGATACGCAGTATTTT. Amino acid sequence: CASSSPRARVTFTDTQYF.

CDR3 sequence (DNA): TGCAGCGCCCGGGACATCAATCAGCCCCAGCATTTT. Its translation is CSARDINQPQHF. The rearrangement joins TRBV29-1 to TRBJ1-5, with D possibly TRBD1 on 6 matching bases. V was trimmed by 7 bases and J by 3 bases, leaving 10 bases between them. The CDR3 has 12 residues. In germline, CDR1 is SQVTM, CDR2 ANQGSEA.

In this sample, this clone turned up a few times. The chain has TRBV4-3 and TRBJ2-7, with D hard to call. This CDR3 is built from 14 residues. CDR1 is LGHNA and CDR2 is YSLEER in the germline V gene. The ends were cut back, 0 bases at V and 2 bases at J, with 8 bases in the middle. The CDR3 reads CASSQDPGPYEQYF. As DNA, the CDR3 is TGCGCCAGCAGCCAAGATCCCGGTCCCTACGAGCAGTACTTC.

This chain joins TRBV29-1 and TRBJ2-7, with 8 bases aligning to TRBD1. Losses at the gene ends were 3 bases for V and 5 bases for J; bases not matched to a gene: 3. The CDR3 is made up of 12 amino acids. CDR1 and CDR2 (germline): SQVTM, ANQGSEA. CDR3 sequence (DNA): TGCAGCGTTGAGGACAGGGCTGACGAGCAGTACTTC. This sequence encodes CSVEDRADEQYF.

The chain employs TRBV28 and TRBJ1-5; 10 nucleotides line up with TRBD1. With 4 bases clipped from V and 3 bases from J, the junction kept 9 bases outside the gene matches. CDR1 and CDR2 from the germline V gene are MDHEN and SYDVKM. The CDR3 is 17 amino acids. As DNA, the CDR3 is TGTGCCAGCAGTTCTATCCGGGACAGGGGTTACAATCAGCCCCAGCATTTT. Its translation is CASSSIRDRGYNQPQHF.

This chain links TRBV27 with TRBJ2-7, with D perhaps matching TRBD1 or TRBD2 (5 bases each). The germline gives CDR1 MNHEY, CDR2 SMNVEV (reference sequence). The germline V and J ends were trimmed by 0 bases and 2 bases, with 8 bases remaining between them. The CDR3 has 14 amino acids. The CDR3 region has the DNA TGTGCCAGCAGTTTATCCCAGGGACCCTACGAGCAGTACTTC. Residues: CASSLSQGPYEQYF.

The V and J genes are TRBV7-6 and TRBJ1-2; 9 nucleotides align to TRBD1. Looked up from germline, CDR1 is SGHVS and CDR2 is FNYEAQ. V shed 5 bases, J shed 6 bases, and the junction held 7 bases outside the gene matches. This CDR3 contains 14 residues. The CDR3 sequence is CASSEQGAWDGYTF. In DNA, the CDR3 is TGTGCCAGCAGCGAACAGGGGGCGTGGGATGGCTACACCTTC.

This rearrangement joins TRBV7-6 to TRBJ2-7; the D is unclear. The CDR3 contains 15 residues. CDR1 is SGHVS and CDR2 is FNYEAQ in the germline V gene. Trimming took 1 base from V and 0 from J, leaving 10 bases between them. CDR3 sequence: CASSLDTVSSYEQYF. The CDR3, as DNA: TGTGCCAGCAGCTTAGACACCGTGAGCTCCTACGAGCAGTACTTC.

The genes are TRBV6-5 and TRBJ1-1; D may be TRBD1 (5 bases). The CDR3 contains 12 residues. In germline, CDR1 is MNHEY, CDR2 SVGAGI. Trimming cost V 2 bases and J 4 bases, with 5 bases left between them. The CDR3 is CASSYGGTEAFF. The CDR3 DNA sequence: TGTGCCAGCAGTTACGGGGGCACTGAAGCTTTCTTT.

This chain links TRBV27 with TRBJ1-2, with D uncertain. Germline V gene data show CDR1 as MNHEY and CDR2 as SMNVEV (reference sequence). This CDR3 comprises 14 residues. With 6 bases removed from V and 0 bases from J, the gap between germline ends came to 11 bases. The CDR3 bases are TGTGCCAGCAGGGTCGACAATCCTAACTATGGCTACACCTTC. This gives the protein CASRVDNPNYGYTF.